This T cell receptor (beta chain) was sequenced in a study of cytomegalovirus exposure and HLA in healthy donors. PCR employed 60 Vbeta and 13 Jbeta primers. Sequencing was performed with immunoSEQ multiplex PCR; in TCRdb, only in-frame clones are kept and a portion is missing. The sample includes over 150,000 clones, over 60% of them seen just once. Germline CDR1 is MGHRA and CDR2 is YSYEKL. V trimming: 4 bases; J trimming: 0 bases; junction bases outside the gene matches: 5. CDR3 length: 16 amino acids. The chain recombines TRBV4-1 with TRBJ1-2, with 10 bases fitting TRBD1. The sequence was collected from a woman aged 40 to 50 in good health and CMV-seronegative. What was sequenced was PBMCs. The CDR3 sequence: CASSRSGTGANYGYTF. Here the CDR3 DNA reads TGCGCCAGCAGCCGATCCGGGACAGGGGCTAACTATGGCTACACCTTC.